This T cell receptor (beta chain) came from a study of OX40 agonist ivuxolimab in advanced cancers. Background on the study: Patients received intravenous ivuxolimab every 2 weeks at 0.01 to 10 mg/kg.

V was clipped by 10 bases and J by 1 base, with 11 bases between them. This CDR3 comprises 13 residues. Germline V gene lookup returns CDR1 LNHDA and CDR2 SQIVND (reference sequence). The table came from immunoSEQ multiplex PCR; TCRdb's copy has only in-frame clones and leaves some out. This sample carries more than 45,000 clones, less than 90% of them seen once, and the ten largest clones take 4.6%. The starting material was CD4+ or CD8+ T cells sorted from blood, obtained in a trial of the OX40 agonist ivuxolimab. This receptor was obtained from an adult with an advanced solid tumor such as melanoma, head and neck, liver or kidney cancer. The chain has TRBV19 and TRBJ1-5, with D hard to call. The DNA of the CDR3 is TGTGCCACCGCGGAGGGAAGCAATCAGCCCCAGCATTTT. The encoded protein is CATAEGSNQPQHF.